This is a list of T cell receptor beta chains from one sample in a study of cytomegalovirus exposure and HLA in healthy donors. The assay was immunoSEQ multiplex PCR, and TCRdb's table has in-frame clones only and misses some. The sample carries 150,000 to 180,000 clones, 65% to 85% recorded once. Sequences were obtained from PBMCs. These receptors originate from a man aged 18-30 years in good health and CMV-seronegative. CDR3s include the opening cysteine and the closing phenylalanine or tryptophan. The D gene is left open where the match is weak. Not every row has a clone size; where given, it reads once, few, many or a size class.

j_call v_call clone_size d_call cdr3_aa cdr3_nt
TRBJ2-7 TRBV7-2 NA TRBD1 CASSLPSGGYEQYF TGTGCCAGCAGCCTCCCTTCAGGGGGATACGAGCAGTACTTC
TRBJ1-1 TRBV6-5 NA NA CASSYPGDSNTEAFF TGTGCCAGCAGTTACCCCGGGGACTCGAACACTGAAGCTTTCTTT
TRBJ1-2 TRBV5-4 NA NA CASTLEGRDYGYTF TGTGCCAGCACCCTGGAGGGTCGGGACTATGGCTACACCTTC
TRBJ1-5 TRBV7-8 NA TRBD1 CASSLADRVGQPQHF TGTGCCAGCAGCTTAGCCGACAGGGTTGGTCAGCCCCAGCATTTT
TRBJ2-4 TRBV5-4 NA NA CASSSPQDSQYF TGTGCCAGCAGCTCCCCCCAGGACAGTCAGTACTTC
TRBJ2-5 TRBV2 NA TRBD2 CASRPTSGGGETQYF TGTGCCAGCAGACCGACTAGCGGGGGAGGAGAGACCCAGTACTTC
TRBJ1-1 TRBV30 NA NA CAWSGDPRGRVETFF TGTGCCTGGAGTGGAGACCCCAGGGGAAGGGTCGAAACTTTCTTT
TRBJ2-7 TRBV15 NA TRBD2 CATSKAGTSDLYEQYF TGTGCCACCAGCAAAGCCGGGACTAGCGATTTATACGAGCAGTACTTC
TRBJ2-7 TRBV27 few TRBD2 CASRGSGGPTYERYF TGTGCCAGCAGAGGTAGCGGGGGGCCGACCTACGAGCGGTACTTC
TRBJ2-7 TRBV27 NA TRBD2 CASSWVAGGSYEQYF TGTGCCAGCAGTTGGGTAGCGGGGGGCTCCTACGAGCAGTACTTC
TRBJ2-3 TRBV4-3 NA TRBD2 CASSQDPWRGGGDTQYF TGCGCCAGCAGCCAAGATCCTTGGCGGGGGGGCGGAGATACGCAGTATTTT
TRBJ1-5 TRBV7-2 NA NA CASSLGWGGGQPQHF TGTGCCAGCAGCTTAGGATGGGGGGGCGGCCAGCCCCAGCATTTT
TRBJ1-1 TRBV5-4 few TRBD1 CASSATGVDTEAFF TGTGCCAGCAGCGCGACAGGGGTGGACACTGAAGCTTTCTTT
TRBJ1-3 TRBV6-6 NA NA CASSYSQGPGNTIYF TGTGCCAGCAGTTACTCACAGGGTCCAGGAAACACCATATATTTT
TRBJ1-5 TRBV6-4 few NA CASSGQPNQPQHF TGTGCCAGCAGCGGACAGCCAAATCAGCCCCAGCATTTT
TRBJ2-5 TRBV2 NA NA CASSDSPALNIETQYF TGTGCCAGCAGTGATTCCCCCGCTTTAAACATAGAGACCCAGTACTTC
TRBJ1-5 TRBV30 NA TRBD1 CAWSPTGGLDQPQHF TGTGCCTGGAGTCCAACAGGGGGACTGGATCAGCCCCAGCATTTT
TRBJ2-6 TRBV5-1 once TRBD2 CASSYGQGGSGANGLTF TGCGCCAGCAGCTACGGTCAGGGAGGGTCTGGGGCCAACGGCCTGACTTTC
TRBJ2-1 TRBV11-3 NA TRBD2 CASSLVSGGPVDEQFF TGTGCCAGCAGCTTAGTTAGCGGGGGGCCGGTCGATGAGCAGTTCTTC
TRBJ2-7 TRBV30 NA NA CAWSLWGTYSYEQYF TGTGCCTGGAGTTTGTGGGGGACATACTCCTACGAGCAGTACTTC
TRBJ1-2 TRBV7-9 once TRBD1 CASGKDRAYGYTF TGTGCCAGCGGTAAGGACAGGGCCTATGGCTACACCTTC
TRBJ2-5 TRBV6-1 NA TRBD1 CASSGDRAASVKTQYF TGTGCCAGCAGTGGGGACAGGGCTGCCAGCGTAAAGACCCAGTACTTC
TRBJ1-5 TRBV19 NA NA CAGKPKRRRVHQPQHF TGTGCCGGTAAACCGAAACGGCGCCGGGTTCATCAGCCCCAGCATTTT
TRBJ1-1 TRBV18 NA NA CASSPIGGFNTEAFF TGTGCCAGCTCACCGATTGGGGGGTTTAACACTGAAGCTTTCTTT
TRBJ1-6 TRBV7-9 NA NA CASSSDRVGSPLHF TGTGCCAGCAGCTCCGACAGAGTCGGCTCACCCCTCCACTTT
TRBJ2-2 TRBV9 NA TRBD2 CASSSARGVNTGELFF TGTGCCAGCAGCTCAGCGCGGGGGGTAAACACCGGGGAGCTGTTTTTT
TRBJ1-1 TRBV18 NA TRBD1 CASSRQGSPLNTEAFF TGTGCCAGCTCACGACAGGGGAGCCCTTTGAACACTGAAGCTTTCTTT
TRBJ1-2 TRBV5-1 few NA CASSLGSTVYGYTF TGCGCCAGCAGCTTGGGGTCGACAGTCTATGGCTACACCTTC
TRBJ2-3 TRBV18 NA NA CASSPPTRPDTQYF TGTGCCAGCTCACCACCCACTAGGCCAGATACGCAGTATTTT
TRBJ1-5 TRBV2 NA NA CASSDGSQPQHF TGTGCCAGCAGTGACGGTTCTCAGCCCCAGCATTTT
TRBJ1-2 TRBV4-1 NA NA CASSQEGGPRPYGYTF TGCGCCAGCAGCCAAGAAGGCGGTCCAAGACCTTATGGCTACACCTTC
TRBJ1-1 TRBV27 once TRBD1 CASSLNRGISTEAFF TGTGCCAGCAGTTTAAACAGGGGAATAAGTACTGAAGCTTTCTTT
TRBJ2-5 TRBV19 NA NA CARLSQYF TGTGCCAGATTATCCCAGTACTTC
TRBJ1-6 TRBV19 NA NA CASSIGGSYNSPLHF TGTGCCAGTAGTATCGGGGGATCCTATAATTCACCCCTCCACTTT
TRBJ2-2 TRBV15 once NA CATSWAGNTGELFF TGTGCCACCAGCTGGGCAGGGAACACCGGGGAGCTGTTTTTT
TRBJ1-4 TRBV5-5 NA NA CASSPGQTGVTNEKLFF TGTGCCAGCAGCCCTGGCCAGACGGGGGTAACTAATGAAAAACTGTTTTTT
TRBJ2-3 TRBV5-1 NA TRBD2 CASTSGGLTSTDTQYF TGCGCCAGCACCAGCGGGGGACTTACTAGCACAGATACGCAGTATTTT
TRBJ1-1 TRBV6-5 few TRBD1 CASSYRDRGKAFF TGTGCCAGCAGTTACAGGGACAGGGGAAAAGCTTTCTTT
TRBJ2-3 TRBV6-1 NA NA CAGSVEGAGDTQYF TGTGCCGGCAGTGTCGAAGGGGCCGGAGATACGCAGTATTTT
TRBJ1-4 TRBV11-2 few NA CASSSTGGVNEKLFF TGTGCCAGCAGCTCGACAGGAGGTGTCAATGAAAAACTGTTTTTT
TRBJ1-2 TRBV9 NA TRBD1 CASTTGGYNYGYTF TGTGCCAGCACCACAGGGGGGTATAACTATGGCTACACCTTC